This TCR beta chain was retrieved from a study of blood T cell repertoires in COVID-19. About the study: There were acute and convalescent COVID-19 samples, and they came from the United States, Italy and Spain.

The germline V gene encodes CDR1 SEHNR and CDR2 FQNEAQ (reference sequence). Trimming removed 5 bases at V and 0 bases at J, with 12 bases between. The CDR3 loop spans 15 amino acids. In the authors' workflow: The authors estimated nucleated cell counts from reference gene primer amplification. The method was immunoSEQ multiplex PCR; TCRdb's version includes in-frame clones alone and lacks a portion of them. That table furnishes V, J and clone size, whereas the DNA furnished D and trimming. The repertoire holds about 120,000 clones, with roughly nine tenths as singletons. V usage is TRBV7-9 and J usage is TRBJ2-3, with D possibly matching TRBD2 (5 bases). The sequencing input was peripheral blood. The TCR originated in a man aged 50-59 years with active COVID-19. The DNA of the CDR3 is TGTGCCAGCAGCCCCAGCGGATCTAGCACAGATACGCAGTATTTT. This translates into CASSPSGSSTDTQYF.